Shown below are 10 T cell receptor beta chains from a single sample sequenced in a study of blood T cell repertoires in COVID-19. The protocol was immunoSEQ multiplex PCR, while the TCRdb copy is restricted to in-frame clones and leaves out a portion. The table includes hundreds of thousands of clones, about 93% detected once. Sequencing input: peripheral blood. Receptor source: a man aged 55-75 years with COVID-19, enrolled during active disease.

The chain carries TRBV5-6 and TRBJ1-2; no clear D gene. CDR1 is SGHDT, CDR2 YYEEEE, per germline. Trimming removed 7 bases from V and 2 bases from J, with 9 bases in between. The CDR3 has 12 amino acids. This chain's CDR3 is CASLTGNYGYTF. CDR3 in DNA: TGTGCCAGCTTGACGGGGAACTATGGCTACACCTTC.

This chain uses TRBV19 with TRBJ2-7, with TRBD2 matching over 11 bases. Germline V gene data show CDR1 as LNHDA and CDR2 as SQIVND (reference sequence). This CDR3 spans 15 amino acids. The V segment lost 6 bases and the J segment 0 bases; nucleotides outside the gene matches: 4. As DNA, the CDR3 is TGTGCCAGTAGCACCGGGACTAGCGGCTCCTACGAGCAGTACTTC. Amino acid sequence: CASSTGTSGSYEQYF.

The chain is built from TRBV15 and TRBJ1-4; 9 positions agree with TRBD1. J lost 8 bases, V lost 0 bases, and 10 bases had no gene match. The CDR3 loop spans 17 amino acids. Germline V gene lookup returns CDR1 LNHNV and CDR2 YYDKDF (reference sequence). The CDR3 protein is CATSRDHQGTGYEKLFF. CDR3 DNA sequence: TGTGCCACCAGCAGAGATCATCAAGGGACAGGGTACGAAAAACTGTTTTTT.

V is TRBV28 and J is TRBJ1-2; no reliable D call. Germline CDR1 MDHEN, CDR2 SYDVKM. Trimming pared 5 bases from V and 8 bases from J, leaving 9 bases between. The CDR3 contains 11 residues. CDR3 coding DNA: TGTGCCAGCAGTCCCCAGTCCGGCTACACCTTC. This codes for CASSPQSGYTF.

This chain connects TRBV3-1 (or the pseudogene TRBV3-2) to TRBJ2-7; possible D gene TRBD2, 6 bases. The CDR3 runs 13 residues. Trimming stripped 4 bases from V and 1 base from J, with 8 bases between. Germline assignment: CDR1 LGHDT and CDR2 YNNKEL (reference sequence). CDR3 sequence: CASSPGRSYEQYF. Written as DNA, the CDR3 is TGTGCCAGCAGCCCAGGGAGGTCCTACGAGCAGTACTTC.

This rearrangement joins TRBV6-1 to TRBJ2-7; the D gene is possibly TRBD2 (5 bases). The ends were cut back, 3 bases at V and 0 bases at J, with 9 bases in the middle. There are 14 residues in the CDR3. Germline CDR1 and CDR2: MNHNS and SASEGT. This CDR3 reads CASSEEDDSYEQYF. In DNA form, the CDR3 reads TGTGCCAGCAGTGAGGAGGACGACTCCTACGAGCAGTACTTC.

The chain links TRBV28 to TRBJ2-4; 7 nucleotides agree with TRBD1. The CDR3 is made up of 17 amino acids. Germline V CDR1 and CDR2: MDHEN, SYDVKM. V was clipped by 6 bases and J by 1 base; unmatched bases: 12. Here the CDR3 DNA reads TGTGCCAGCAGCCAATACCGACAGGGTCTTGCCAAAAACATTCAGTACTTC. Its protein product is CASSQYRQGLAKNIQYF.

Only a few counts were recorded for this clone. The chain recombines TRBV11-2 with TRBJ2-1; D is possibly TRBD2 (5 bases). V was trimmed by 0 bases and J by 4 bases, leaving 10 bases between them. The CDR3 has 15 residues. Germline V gene sequence: CDR1 SGHAT, CDR2 FQNNGV. The CDR3 sequence: CASSLDLGSYNEQFF. The DNA for the CDR3 is TGTGCCAGCAGCTTAGATCTGGGGAGTTACAATGAGCAGTTCTTC.

The V call is TRBV2, the J call TRBJ1-6; D is unresolved. The CDR3 has 13 residues. The V and J ends lost 9 bases and 1 base respectively, with 7 bases between them. Germline lookup yields CDR1 SNHLY and CDR2 FYNNEI. As DNA, the CDR3 is TGTGCCAGAAGCTTGTCCTATAATTCACCCCTCCACTTT. It yields the protein CARSLSYNSPLHF.

The chain carries TRBV3-1 (or the pseudogene TRBV3-2) and TRBJ2-5; the D gene is possibly TRBD2 (5 bases). V gave up 5 bases and J gave up 5 bases, with 15 bases separating them. The CDR3 is made up of 14 amino acids. In germline, CDR1 is LGHDT, CDR2 YNNKEL (reference sequence). CDR3 protein: CASSIRAEAETQYF. CDR3 sequence (DNA): TGTGCCAGCAGCATTAGGGCGGAGGCGGAGACCCAGTACTTC.